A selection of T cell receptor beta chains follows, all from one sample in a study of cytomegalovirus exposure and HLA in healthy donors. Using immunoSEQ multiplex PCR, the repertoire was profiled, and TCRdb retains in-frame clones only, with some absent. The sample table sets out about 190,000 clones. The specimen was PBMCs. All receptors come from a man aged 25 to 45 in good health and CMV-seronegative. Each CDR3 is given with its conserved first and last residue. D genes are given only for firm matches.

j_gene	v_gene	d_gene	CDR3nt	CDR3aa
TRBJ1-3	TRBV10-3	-	TGTGCCATCAGTGAACTGGACAGCTCTGGAAACACCATATATTTT	CAISELDSSGNTIYF
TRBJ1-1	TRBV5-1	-	TGCGCCAGCAGCTTATCACCGGGGGTACCTGAAGCTTTCTTT	CASSLSPGVPEAFF
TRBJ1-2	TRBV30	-	TGTGCCTGGAGTGTACAAGGGGTGAACTATGGCTACACCTTC	CAWSVQGVNYGYTF
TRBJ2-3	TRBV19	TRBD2	TGTGCCAGTGAGGCGGGAGGGCCCGATGGAGATACGCAGTATTTT	CASEAGGPDGDTQYF
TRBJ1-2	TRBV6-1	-	TGTGCCAGCAAACGCGGGGGCCTAAATAACTATGGCTACACCTTC	CASKRGGLNNYGYTF
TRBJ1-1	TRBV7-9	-	TGTGCCAGCAGCTTAGCGGGCCTAAAGGCAGCTTTCTTT	CASSLAGLKAAFF
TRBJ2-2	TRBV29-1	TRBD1	TGCAGCGTTGGGACAGGGATTTCCCCACTAATCGGCGCCGGGGAGCTGTTTTTT	CSVGTGISPLIGAGELFF
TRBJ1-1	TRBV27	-	TGTGCCAGCAGTTTACCGGGGGTGAACACTGAAGCTTTCTTT	CASSLPGVNTEAFF
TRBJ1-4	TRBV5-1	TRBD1	TGCGCCAGCAGCACAGGACAGGGAGGGGAAAAACTGTTTTTT	CASSTGQGGEKLFF
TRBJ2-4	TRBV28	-	TGTGCCAGCAGTTCGGGTGAAATGGCCAAAAACATTCAGTACTTC	CASSSGEMAKNIQYF
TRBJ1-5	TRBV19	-	TGTGCCAGTACCATCTGGGGGGGAGGGGGGTTTATTAGTCAGCCCCAGCATTTT	CASTIWGGGGFISQPQHF
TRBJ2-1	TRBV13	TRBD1	TGTGCCAGCAGCCCGACCGCCGGGACAGTCCAATATGAGCAGTTCTTC	CASSPTAGTVQYEQFF
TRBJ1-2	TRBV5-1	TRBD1	TGCGCCAGCAGCCCCGGGACAGGGCAGGGCTACACCTTC	CASSPGTGQGYTF
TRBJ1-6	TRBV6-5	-	TGTGCCAGCAGCTCTGTTGATACAGGTGACTCACCCCTCCACTTT	CASSSVDTGDSPLHF
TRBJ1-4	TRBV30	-	TGTGCCTGGGCACAGGGATATTCATCAGGACTGTTTTTT	CAWAQGYSSGLFF
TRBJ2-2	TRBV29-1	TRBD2	TGCAGCGTTGAGGCGGGAGGCGGGACCGGGGAGCTGTTTTTT	CSVEAGGGTGELFF
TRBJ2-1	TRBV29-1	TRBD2	TGCAGCGGGGAGGGGAGCGGTACCAATGAGCAGTTCTTC	CSGEGSGTNEQFF
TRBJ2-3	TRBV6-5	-	TGTGCCAGCAGTCCCAGGTTAGGGGGCACAGATACGCAGTATTTT	CASSPRLGGTDTQYF
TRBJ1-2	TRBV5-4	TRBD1	TGTGCCAGCAGACCCGGACAGGGCGGAGGCTACGGCTACACCTTC	CASRPGQGGGYGYTF
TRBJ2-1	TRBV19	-	TGTGCCAGTACTCTAGCTCCCTACAATGAGCAGTTCTTC	CASTLAPYNEQFF